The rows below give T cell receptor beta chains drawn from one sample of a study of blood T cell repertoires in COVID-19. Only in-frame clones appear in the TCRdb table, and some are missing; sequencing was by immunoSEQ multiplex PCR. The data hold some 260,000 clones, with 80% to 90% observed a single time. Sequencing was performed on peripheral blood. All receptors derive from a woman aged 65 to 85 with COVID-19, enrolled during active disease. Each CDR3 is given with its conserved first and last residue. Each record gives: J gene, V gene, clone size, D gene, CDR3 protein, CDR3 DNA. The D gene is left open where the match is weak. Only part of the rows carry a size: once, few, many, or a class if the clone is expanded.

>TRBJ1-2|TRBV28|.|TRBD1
CASSTQDRATGYTF
TGTGCCAGCAGTACTCAGGACAGGGCGACGGGCTACACCTTC
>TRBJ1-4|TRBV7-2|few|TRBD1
CASSPPDRAGEKLFF
TGTGCCAGCAGCCCTCCGGACAGGGCAGGCGAAAAACTGTTTTTT
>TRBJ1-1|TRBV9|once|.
CASSVDTTTATEAFF
TGTGCCAGCAGCGTAGATACCACTACGGCCACTGAAGCTTTCTTT
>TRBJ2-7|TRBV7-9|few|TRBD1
CASSWDRAYEQYF
TGTGCCAGCAGCTGGGACAGGGCGTACGAGCAGTACTTC
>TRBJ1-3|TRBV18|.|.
CASSPREGYPVAGNTIYF
TGTGCCAGCTCACCTCGTGAGGGCTACCCCGTGGCTGGAAACACCATATATTTT
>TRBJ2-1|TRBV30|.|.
CAFSPPDYVNEQFF
TGTGCCTTCAGCCCCCCGGACTATGTCAATGAGCAGTTCTTC
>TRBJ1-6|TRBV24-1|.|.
CATGAGSPLHF
TGTGCCACCGGGGCAGGCTCACCCCTCCACTTT
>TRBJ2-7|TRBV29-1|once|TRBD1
CSVGVATGTGVYEQYF
TGCAGCGTCGGAGTAGCAACCGGGACAGGCGTCTACGAGCAGTACTTC
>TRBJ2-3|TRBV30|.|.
CAWSDGPGTDTQYF
TGTGCCTGGAGTGACGGTCCCGGCACAGATACGCAGTATTTT
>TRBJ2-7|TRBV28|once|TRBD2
CASSFLAAYEQYF
TGTGCCAGCAGTTTCCTAGCGGCTTACGAGCAGTACTTC
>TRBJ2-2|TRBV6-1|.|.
CASSFSTGELFF
TGTGCCAGCAGTTTTAGTACCGGGGAGCTGTTTTTT
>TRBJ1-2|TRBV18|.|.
CASSPRQDYGYTF
TGTGCCAGCTCACCAAGGCAGGACTATGGCTACACCTTC
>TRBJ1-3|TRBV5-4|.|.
CASSLDDRPSGNTIYF
TGTGCCAGCAGCTTGGACGACAGACCTTCTGGAAACACCATATATTTT
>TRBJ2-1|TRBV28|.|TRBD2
CASSPRLAGFNEQFF
TGTGCCAGCAGTCCCAGACTAGCGGGTTTTAATGAGCAGTTCTTC
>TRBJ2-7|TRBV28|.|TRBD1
CASSLGTGFYEQYF
TGTGCCAGCAGTTTAGGGACAGGCTTCTACGAGCAGTACTTC
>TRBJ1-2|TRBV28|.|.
CASSLGLKSYGYTF
TGTGCCAGCAGTTTAGGCCTGAAGTCGTATGGCTACACCTTC
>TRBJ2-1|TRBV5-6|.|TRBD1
CASSPTGDGEQFF
TGTGCCAGCAGCCCAACAGGGGATGGAGAGCAGTTCTTC
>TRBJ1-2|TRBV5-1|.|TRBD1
CASSYGTGDGYTF
TGCGCCAGCAGCTATGGGACAGGGGATGGCTACACCTTC
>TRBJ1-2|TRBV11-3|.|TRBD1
CASSAGQGNYGYTF
TGTGCCAGCAGCGCGGGACAGGGGAACTATGGCTACACCTTC
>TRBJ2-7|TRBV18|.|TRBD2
CASSRLAGVMNEQYF
TGTGCCAGCTCGCGTCTAGCGGGAGTAATGAACGAGCAGTACTTC
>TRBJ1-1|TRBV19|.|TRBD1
CASSIRDRLSEAFF
TGTGCCAGTAGTATAAGGGACAGGCTCTCTGAAGCTTTCTTT
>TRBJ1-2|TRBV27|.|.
CASSLSISYSGYTF
TGTGCCAGCAGTTTATCGATCTCCTACAGTGGCTACACCTTC
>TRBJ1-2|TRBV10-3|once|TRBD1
CAITKEGQGLGGYTF
TGTGCCATCACCAAGGAAGGACAGGGGTTGGGTGGCTACACCTTC
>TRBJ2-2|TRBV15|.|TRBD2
CATSSPSGRITGELFF
TGTGCCACCAGCAGCCCTAGCGGGAGGATCACCGGGGAGCTGTTTTTT
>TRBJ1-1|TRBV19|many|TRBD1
CASSPRGRGHTEAFF
TGTGCCAGTAGTCCTCGGGGCAGGGGGCATACTGAAGCTTTCTTT
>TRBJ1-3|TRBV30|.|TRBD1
CAWRNRGPSGNTIYF
TGTGCCTGGAGAAACAGGGGACCCTCTGGAAACACCATATATTTT
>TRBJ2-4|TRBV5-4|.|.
CATLGQGGNIQYF
TGTGCCACCTTGGGACAAGGCGGGAACATTCAGTACTTC
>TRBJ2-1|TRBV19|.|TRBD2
CASSIFWLAGPNSYNEQFF
TGTGCCAGTAGTATTTTTTGGCTAGCGGGACCCAACTCCTACAATGAGCAGTTCTTC
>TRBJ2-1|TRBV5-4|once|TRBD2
CASSPGSGSTNEQFF
TGTGCCAGCAGCCCCGGTAGCGGGAGCACGAATGAGCAGTTCTTC
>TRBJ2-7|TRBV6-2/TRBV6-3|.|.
CASSYGGKQYF
TGTGCCAGCAGTTATGGGGGGAAGCAGTACTTC
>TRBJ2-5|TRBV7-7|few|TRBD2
CASSLQAGVPGETQYF
TGTGCTAGCAGCTTACAAGCGGGAGTTCCTGGAGAGACCCAGTACTTC
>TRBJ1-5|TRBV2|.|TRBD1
CASKRGTGVYQPQHF
TGTGCCAGCAAGCGCGGGACAGGGGTATATCAGCCCCAGCATTTT
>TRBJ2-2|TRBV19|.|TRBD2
CASSIGLAGATGELFF
TGTGCCAGTAGTATCGGACTAGCGGGAGCGACCGGGGAGCTGTTTTTT
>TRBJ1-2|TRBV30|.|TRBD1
CAWSVIGQGPFNYGYTF
TGTGCCTGGAGTGTAATTGGACAGGGGCCCTTTAACTATGGCTACACCTTC
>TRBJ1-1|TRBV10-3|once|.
CAISDSGGSTEAFF
TGTGCCATCAGTGATTCCGGGGGGAGCACTGAAGCTTTCTTT
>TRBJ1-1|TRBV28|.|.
CASSLEGQMNTEAFF
TGTGCCAGCAGTTTAGAAGGACAGATGAACACTGAAGCTTTCTTT
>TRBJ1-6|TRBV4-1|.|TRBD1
CASSQAPGQPNSPLHF
TGCGCCAGCAGCCAAGCGCCGGGACAGCCAAATTCACCCCTCCACTTT
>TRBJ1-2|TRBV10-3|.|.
CAIRDVTGLESYGYTF
TGTGCCATCAGGGATGTCACAGGCCTAGAGTCCTATGGCTACACCTTC
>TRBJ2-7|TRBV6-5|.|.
CAVAGTYEQYF
TGTGCCGTGGCAGGGACCTACGAGCAGTACTTC
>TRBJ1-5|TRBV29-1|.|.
CRGQGSNQPQHF
TGCAGGGGCCAGGGCAGCAATCAGCCCCAGCATTTT
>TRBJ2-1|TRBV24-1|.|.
CATGGYNEQFF
TGTGCCACAGGGGGTTACAATGAGCAGTTCTTC
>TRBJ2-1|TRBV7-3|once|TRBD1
CASSLTVIRSGGNEQFF
TGTGCCAGCAGCTTAACGGTTATACGGTCAGGGGGAAATGAGCAGTTCTTC
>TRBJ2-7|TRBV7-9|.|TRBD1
CASRPPIGTGYEQYF
TGTGCCAGCAGACCCCCTATCGGGACAGGCTACGAGCAGTACTTC
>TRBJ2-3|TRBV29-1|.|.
CSVESGTDTQYF
TGCAGCGTTGAATCAGGCACAGATACGCAGTATTTT
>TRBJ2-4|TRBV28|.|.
CASSPPLPAKNIQYF
TGTGCCAGCAGTCCACCCCTACCTGCCAAAAACATTCAGTACTTC
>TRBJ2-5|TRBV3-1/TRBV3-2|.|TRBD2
CASSQDPAGGEETQYF
TGTGCCAGCAGCCAAGATCCAGCGGGAGGGGAAGAGACCCAGTACTTC
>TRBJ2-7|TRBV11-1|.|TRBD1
CASSFQGAYEQYF
TGTGCCAGCAGCTTTCAGGGGGCCTACGAGCAGTACTTC
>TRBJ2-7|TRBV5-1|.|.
CASSSSTYEQYF
TGCGCCAGCAGCTCGAGCACCTACGAGCAGTACTTC
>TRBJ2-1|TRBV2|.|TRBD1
CASRRDRGSYNEQFF
TGTGCCAGCAGAAGGGACAGGGGTTCCTACAATGAGCAGTTCTTC
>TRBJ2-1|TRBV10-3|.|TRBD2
CAISESSGLAYNEQFF
TGTGCCATCAGTGAGTCCTCGGGACTAGCTTACAATGAGCAGTTCTTC
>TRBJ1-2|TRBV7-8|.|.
CASSVPGINYGYTF
TGTGCCAGCAGCGTCCCAGGGATTAACTATGGCTACACCTTC